Presented here are 15 T cell receptor beta chains from one specimen sequenced in a study of OX40 agonist ivuxolimab in advanced cancers. Sequenced by immunoSEQ multiplex PCR; TCRdb stores in-frame clones only, minus some. The table lists 100,000 to 150,000 clones, around 93% of them singletons. The sample in question was CD4+ or CD8+ T cells sorted from blood, obtained in a trial of the OX40 agonist ivuxolimab. These receptors all come from an adult with an advanced solid tumor such as melanoma, head and neck, liver or kidney cancer.

The chain joins TRBV10-3 to TRBJ2-3; TRBD2 might be the D (6 bases). This CDR3 comprises 13 residues. V lost 7 bases to trimming and J lost 0 bases, with 8 bases between them. Germline V lookup: CDR1 ENHRY, CDR2 SYGVKD. CDR3 protein: CAIMGGSTDTQYF. The CDR3 DNA sequence: TGTGCCATCATGGGGGGTAGCACAGATACGCAGTATTTT.

The chain carries TRBV9 and TRBJ2-2; 14 bases align to TRBD2. The CDR3 runs to 16 residues. CDR1 is SGDLS, CDR2 YYNGEE, per germline. V trimming: 3 bases; J trimming: 7 bases; junction bases outside the gene matches: 5. The DNA for the CDR3 is TGTGCCAGCAGCGCGGGACTAGCGGGAGAAAGCGGGGAGCTGTTTTTT. Translated: CASSAGLAGESGELFF.

The chain combines TRBV5-4 with TRBJ2-3, with D possibly TRBD1 on 6 matching bases. The CDR3 spans 13 residues. The germline CDR1 and CDR2 sequences are SGHNT and YYREEE (reference sequence). The V end was cut by 10 bases, the J end by 4 bases, with 16 bases between. CDR3 amino acids: CAGGTVGSDTQYF. In DNA, the CDR3 is TGTGCCGGGGGCACAGTGGGGTCAGATACGCAGTATTTT.

The chain is built from TRBV5-6 and TRBJ1-1; D unresolved. The CDR3 runs to 11 residues. Germline lookup yields CDR1 SGHDT and CDR2 YYEEEE. V was shortened by 1 base and J by 4 bases, with 2 bases between the two germline ends. CDR3 loop: CASSLRTEAFF. The DNA for the CDR3 is TGTGCCAGCAGCTTGCGCACTGAAGCTTTCTTT.

The V call is TRBV12-5, the J call TRBJ1-6; TRBD1 might be the D (6 bases). CDR3 size: 13 residues. CDR1 is LGHNT, CDR2 FRNRAP, per germline. V lost 7 bases to trimming and J lost 8 bases, with 12 bases between them. This CDR3 reads CASAVGGDSPLHF. CDR3 bases: TGTGCTAGTGCAGTAGGGGGGGATTCACCCCTCCACTTT.

The chain recombines TRBV5-1 with TRBJ2-3; tentatively, D is TRBD1 or TRBD2 (5 bases each). The CDR3 has 14 residues. V dropped 4 bases and J dropped 0 bases, with 9 bases sitting between them. CDR1 is SGHRS, CDR2 YFSETQ, per germline. The chain's CDR3 is CASSPRDSTDTQYF. CDR3 coding DNA: TGCGCCAGCAGCCCCAGGGACAGCACAGATACGCAGTATTTT. Supplemented by reference TRBV5-1 and TRBJ2-3, the full variable domain reads KAGVTQTPRYLIKTRGQQVTLSCSPISGHRSVSWYQQTPGQGLQFLFEYFSETQRNKGNFPGRFSGRQFSNSRSEMNVSTLELGDSALYLCASSPRDSTDTQYFGPGTRLTVL.

This chain connects TRBV7-2 to TRBJ1-1, with D maybe TRBD1 (6 bases). Germline CDR1 reads SGHTA; CDR2 reads FQGNSA. There are 14 residues in the CDR3. The germline V and J ends were trimmed by 4 bases and 6 bases, with 15 bases remaining between them. CDR3 sequence (DNA): TGTGCCAGCAGCTCTTACAGGGATGGGGCTGAAGCTTTCTTT. Encoded protein: CASSSYRDGAEAFF.

The V call is TRBV10-3, the J call TRBJ2-7; TRBD2 might be the D (6 bases). Between the trimmed V and J ends, which lost 7 bases and 7 bases, there was a span of 17 bases. CDR1 is ENHRY, CDR2 SYGVKD, per germline. The CDR3 contains 13 residues. This CDR3 is CAITTSPGREQYF. CDR3 DNA sequence: TGTGCCATCACCACCTCGCCCGGGAGAGAGCAGTACTTC.

The chain links TRBV19 to TRBJ1-5, with D maybe TRBD1 (5 bases). The CDR3 runs to 16 residues. Trimming pared 1 base from V and 3 bases from J, leaving 13 bases between. The germline V gene encodes CDR1 LNHDA and CDR2 SQIVND (reference sequence). CDR3 amino acids: CASSIVDVGANQPQHF. CDR3 coding DNA: TGTGCCAGTAGTATAGTTGATGTTGGGGCCAATCAGCCCCAGCATTTT.

V is TRBV30 and J is TRBJ2-7, with TRBD2 matching 12 bases. The CDR3 runs to 19 residues. Unmatched junction bases numbered 15, after V lost 0 bases and J lost 3 bases. The germline CDR1 and CDR2 sequences are GTSNPN and SVGIG (reference sequence). The CDR3 nucleotides are TGTGCCTGGAGTGTAAGACTAGCGGGAGCGAAATCTACGCTCTACGAGCAGTACTTC. Amino acid sequence: CAWSVRLAGAKSTLYEQYF.

V gene TRBV19 combines with J gene TRBJ1-1; no firm D call. CDR1 is LNHDA, CDR2 SQIVND, per germline (reference sequence). V lost 3 bases and J 1 base, leaving 6 bases between the germline ends. The CDR3 length is 13 residues. The CDR3 region is CASSMSWNTEAFF. The CDR3 DNA is TGTGCCAGTAGTATGAGTTGGAACACTGAAGCTTTCTTT.

This chain connects TRBV5-8 to TRBJ2-4; 8 nucleotides align to TRBD2. CDR3 size: 13 residues. The V segment lost 4 bases and the J segment 10 bases; nucleotides outside the gene matches: 7. The germline gives CDR1 SGHTS, CDR2 YDEGEE. The CDR3 coding sequence is TGTGCCAGCAGCCGAGTACGGGGGGGGATTCAGTACTTC. Residues: CASSRVRGGIQYF.

In nucleotides, the CDR3 is TGTGCCATCGAGGGGACAGGGGGAACAGATACGCAGTATTTT. It yields the protein CAIEGTGGTDTQYF. The chain joins TRBV21-1 to TRBJ2-3; TRBD1 reflects the table's D call only, with no check against the DNA. TRBV21-1 is described as a pseudogene. This CDR3 is 14 amino acids long.

This sequence joins TRBV14 and TRBJ2-7, with D unresolved. This CDR3 is built from 14 residues. The germline V and J ends were trimmed by 4 bases and 6 bases, with 16 bases remaining between them. Germline-derived CDR1 and CDR2 are SGHDN and FVKESK. The DNA for the CDR3 is TGTGCCAGCAGCCTCGGAACGGGTCTCTCCGAGCAGTACTTC. Translating gives CASSLGTGLSEQYF.

The chain carries TRBV4-1 and TRBJ1-4, with 7 bases identical to TRBD1. V lost 1 base to trimming and J lost 0 bases; unmatched junction nucleotides: 8. The CDR3 has 18 amino acids. CDR1 is MGHRA, CDR2 YSYEKL, per germline. This chain's CDR3 is CASSQGGQTKATNEKLFF. The DNA for the CDR3 is TGCGCCAGCAGCCAAGGGGGACAGACTAAAGCAACTAATGAAAAACTGTTTTTT.